This entry describes one T cell receptor (beta chain). Its antigen is still unknown. Deletions cut 5 bases from V and 8 bases from J, with 21 bases between. CDR3 length: 15 residues. CDR1 and CDR2 (germline): SEHNR, FQNEAQ (reference sequence). Clones were read by immunoSEQ multiplex PCR, and TCRdb kept only the in-frame ones, dropping some. The sample contains 150,000 or so clones, around 92% of which appear only once. This entry is derived from a study of T cell responses to AZD1222 COVID-19 vaccine. Findings and limits, study-wide: Most donors were white British, females outnumbered males, and clonal diversity was possibly underestimated. With two AZD1222 doses given, Spike-specific TCR breadth and depth both rose.

Some second doses came at about 4 weeks and others at about 12 weeks; these were pooled. The TCR was taken from an adult who received the AZD1222 COVID-19 vaccine. The material was peripheral blood, obtained 28 days after the second AZD1222 dose. The rearrangement uses TRBV7-9 and TRBJ1-2; no firm D call. The CDR3 DNA reads TGTGCCAGCAGCCCGGCCAGGAGAGGCCTCTGGGGCTACACCTTC. It encodes CASSPARRGLWGYTF.